This is a list of T cell receptor beta chains from one sample in a study of shared clonotypes between healthy human individuals. TCRdb's table, derived via immunoSEQ multiplex PCR, lists solely in-frame clones and lacks some. Of fewer than 850,000 clones listed, around 91% are singletons. The sequenced sample consisted of memory CD8+ T cells from PBMCs. These receptor sequences come from a man aged 18 to 29 in good health. Some clones in this sample may be carry-over from other donors' samples. The CDR3 runs from the conserved cysteine through the conserved F or W. D genes are given only for firm matches. Clone size is stated in some rows and not others, as once, few, many or a class when expanded.

j_call clone_size d_call v_call cdr3_nt cdr3_aa
TRBJ1-1 - - TRBV19 TGTGCCAGTAGGGGCCGGGGTTCCACTGAAGCTTTCTTT CASRGRGSTEAFF
TRBJ2-7 - - TRBV6-1 TGTGCCAGCAGTGAATCATGGCGGGACGAACGTCACGAGCAGTACTTC CASSESWRDERHEQYF
TRBJ1-1 - - TRBV28 TGTGCCAGCAGAAAACAGGGCCCTGAAGCTTTCTTT CASRKQGPEAFF
TRBJ1-5 - TRBD1 TRBV19 TGTGCCAGTAGTATGACAGGGCTCGGCAATCAGCCCCAGCATTTT CASSMTGLGNQPQHF
TRBJ2-3 - TRBD1 TRBV15 TGTGCCACCAGCGGATGGACAGGGGGAGATACGCAGTATTTT CATSGWTGGDTQYF
TRBJ1-5 - - TRBV12-5 TGTGCTAGTGGTTTGGAGGATCAGCCCCAGCATTTT CASGLEDQPQHF
TRBJ2-7 - - TRBV9 TGTGCCAGCAGCCTGGGAAGTGAGAACGAGCAGTACTTC CASSLGSENEQYF
TRBJ2-7 - TRBD2 TRBV9 TGTGCCAGCAGCGTAGGGGGCGGGAGATCCTACGAGCAGTACTTC CASSVGGGRSYEQYF
TRBJ2-7 - - TRBV7-2 TGTGCCAGCAGCTCTCCCGGCGCGCCTTCCTCCTACGAGCAGTACTTC CASSSPGAPSSYEQYF
TRBJ1-2 - - TRBV7-9 TGTGCCAGCAGCTTAGGGAAGGGAGGTGTTGCCACCTTC CASSLGKGGVATF
TRBJ2-3 - TRBD2 TRBV4-2 TGTGCCAGCAGCCAAGATATCTTGCGGGAGGTTACAGATACGCAGTATTTT CASSQDILREVTDTQYF
TRBJ2-7 - - TRBV6-1 TGTGCCAGCCTTTCAAGGCAACAGATCGGTGAGCAGTACTTC CASLSRQQIGEQYF
TRBJ1-2 - - TRBV29-1 TGCAGCGTTATAACAGGATTCTATGGCTACACCTTC CSVITGFYGYTF
TRBJ2-7 - - TRBV7-6 TGTGCCAGCAGCAGCGCTCCGGGGACCTACGAGCAGTACTTC CASSSAPGTYEQYF
TRBJ1-1 - - TRBV6-5 TGTGCCAGCAGCACTGGGGGGTTAGGCACTGAAGCTTTCTTT CASSTGGLGTEAFF
TRBJ2-7 - TRBD1 TRBV29-1 TGCAGCGTTGAAGGACAGGGGTACGAGCAGTACTTC CSVEGQGYEQYF
TRBJ2-7 - TRBD2 TRBV5-1 TGCGCCAGCAGCTTTTACGGCGGGAGGTGGGACGAGCAGTACTTC CASSFYGGRWDEQYF
TRBJ2-1 - TRBD2 TRBV29-1 TGCAGCGTTGAGGGCGCTAGCGGGAGCTACAATGAGCAGTTCTTC CSVEGASGSYNEQFF
TRBJ2-3 many TRBD2 TRBV2 TGTGCCGGCTCGGGAGGGACCTCTAGCACAGATACGCAGTATTTT CAGSGGTSSTDTQYF
TRBJ1-2 - TRBD1 TRBV28 TGTGCCAGCAGTTTGTCCGGGACAGGGATAGGCTACACCTTC CASSLSGTGIGYTF
TRBJ1-5 - - TRBV15 TGTGCCACCAGCAGTAAACAGGGCCTTAGCAATCAGCCCCAGCATTTT CATSSKQGLSNQPQHF
TRBJ1-1 - - TRBV7-9 TGTGCCAGCAGCCAAGATCCAAAGCAGGGGATGGCGAACACTGAAGCTTTCTTT CASSQDPKQGMANTEAFF
TRBJ1-2 - - TRBV7-9 TGTGCCAGCAGCTCTCTGGGGGCCGCGGATGGCTACACCTTC CASSSLGAADGYTF
TRBJ2-7 - TRBD1 TRBV28 TGTGCCATCGCGACAGGGGGAATCTACGAGCAGTACTTC CAIATGGIYEQYF
TRBJ2-5 few TRBD1 TRBV4-3 TGCGCCAGCAGCCCGACTTTGACAGGGGTCGGCCAGGAGACCCAGTACTTC CASSPTLTGVGQETQYF
TRBJ1-1 - - TRBV7-9 TGTGCCAGCAGCTTAGCGCAGGGTTGGACTGAAGCTTTCTTT CASSLAQGWTEAFF
TRBJ1-3 - - TRBV6-6 TGTGCCAGCAGTTACTCGGGGTGTGTGGGAAACACCATATATTTT CASSYSGCVGNTIYF
TRBJ2-1 - - TRBV6-1 TGTGCCAGCAGTGATATTTGGTTCGAATCCGACAATGAGCAGTTCTTC CASSDIWFESDNEQFF
TRBJ2-3 - - TRBV13 TGTGCCAGCAGCCCACCGGGTCGGGTTCGGGATACGCAGTATTTT CASSPPGRVRDTQYF
TRBJ2-7 once - TRBV9 TGTGCCAGCAGCCGAGGAGGGAGAGGTGAGCAGTACTTC CASSRGGRGEQYF
TRBJ2-7 - - TRBV18 TGTGCCAGCTCAACATTTAGATCGCTGGACGAGCAGTACTTC CASSTFRSLDEQYF
TRBJ1-2 - - TRBV21-1 TGTGCCAGCAGCAAATGGGGGAATAGCTATGGCTACACCTTC CASSKWGNSYGYTF
TRBJ2-7 - - TRBV11-3 TGTGCCAGCAGCTCAACACTACAAGGGGGCGAGCAGTACTTC CASSSTLQGGEQYF
TRBJ2-2 - - TRBV4-3 TGCGCCAGCAGCCGGCGACTACCCGAGAACACCGGGGAGCTGTTTTTT CASSRRLPENTGELFF
TRBJ2-7 - - TRBV5-5 TGTGCCAGCAGCTTGCAGGCAGACCTCCCCTACGAGCAGTACTTC CASSLQADLPYEQYF
TRBJ2-5 - - TRBV7-2 TGTGCCAGCAGCCACTACCTTCTAGGGGAGACCCAGTACTTC CASSHYLLGETQYF
TRBJ1-5 - TRBD1 TRBV19 TGTGCCACCGAACCCGGGACAGGGTATCAGCCCCAGCATTTT CATEPGTGYQPQHF
TRBJ2-7 - - TRBV6-5 TGTGCCAGCAGTCAATTCCCCCACCCGTCCTACGAGCAGTACTTC CASSQFPHPSYEQYF
TRBJ1-1 - - TRBV6-1 TGTGCCAGCAGTGCCCGGGGGGTGAACACTGAAGCTTTCTTT CASSARGVNTEAFF
TRBJ2-1 many - TRBV7-9 TGTGCCAGCGGCGGTACAAACACGGGGAATGAGCAGTTCTTC CASGGTNTGNEQFF
TRBJ2-1 - - TRBV21-1 TGTGCCAGCGGCCCGGGAGGGTACCGCGTAGGGAAAGGGCAGTTCTTC CASGPGGYRVGKGQFF
TRBJ1-1 - TRBD1 TRBV7-9 TGTGCCAGCAGCCACCGGGACAGGAACACTGAAGCTTTCTTT CASSHRDRNTEAFF
TRBJ1-2 - - TRBV6-5 TGTGCCAGCAGTTACTCTGTGGGGGATACTAACTATGGCTACACCTTC CASSYSVGDTNYGYTF
TRBJ2-1 - - TRBV27 TGTGCCAGCAGTTTAATTAAATACAATGAGCAGTTCTTC CASSLIKYNEQFF
TRBJ1-1 - - TRBV28 TGTGCCAGCAGTGCCGGGACCGTGAAGGCTGAAGCTTTCTTT CASSAGTVKAEAFF
TRBJ1-3 - - TRBV7-9 TGTGCCAGCAGCTTAGAAGGGTCGCGGCAGGATGGAAACACCATATATTTT CASSLEGSRQDGNTIYF
TRBJ2-3 - TRBD1 TRBV11-2 TGTGCCAGCAGCTCCGTCCGGACAGGGACAGATACGCAGTATTTT CASSSVRTGTDTQYF
TRBJ2-7 - - TRBV28 TGTGCCAGCAGTCAATACGGACAGTCCTACGAGCAGTACTTC CASSQYGQSYEQYF
TRBJ2-2 - - TRBV7-9 TGTGCCAGCAGCCCACGGGCGAACACCGGGGAGCTGTTTTTT CASSPRANTGELFF
TRBJ2-1 few - TRBV4-3 TGCGCCAGCAGCCACCTGACCACTATGGGATACAATGAGCAGTTCTTC CASSHLTTMGYNEQFF
TRBJ1-1 - - TRBV4-3 TGCGCCAGCAGCCAGGGGGACATACCGAACACTGAAGCTTTCTTT CASSQGDIPNTEAFF